The subject of this entry is one TCR beta chain. The antigen remains unidentified. Looked up from germline, CDR1 is KGHDR and CDR2 is SFDVKD. The CDR3 length is 14 residues. This record belongs to a study of T cells expressing NK-cell markers. Broader study findings: The study left the HCMV specificity of expanded NKG2C+ T cell clones unresolved. Of the CD8+ T cells in about 6 donors, roughly 1.0-7.5% belonged to dominant NKG2C+ clonotypes.

TCR beta libraries carry UMIs added by 5'RACE template switching. After re-calling the 5' RACE reads, TCRdb lists one entry per CDR3 protein, DNA absent. The sample includes roughly 300,000 distinct CDR3 sequences. The V gene is TRBV24-1, the J gene TRBJ2-5; the TCRdb D gene call, TRBD1, has no DNA to confirm it. The source material was blood T cells: a sorted CD56 or NKG2C T cell subset, CD4+ or CD8+ T cells, or bulk PBMC T cells (not recorded which). This TCR derives from a woman aged 18 to 75 in good health. This CDR3 reads CATSDWGALETQYF.